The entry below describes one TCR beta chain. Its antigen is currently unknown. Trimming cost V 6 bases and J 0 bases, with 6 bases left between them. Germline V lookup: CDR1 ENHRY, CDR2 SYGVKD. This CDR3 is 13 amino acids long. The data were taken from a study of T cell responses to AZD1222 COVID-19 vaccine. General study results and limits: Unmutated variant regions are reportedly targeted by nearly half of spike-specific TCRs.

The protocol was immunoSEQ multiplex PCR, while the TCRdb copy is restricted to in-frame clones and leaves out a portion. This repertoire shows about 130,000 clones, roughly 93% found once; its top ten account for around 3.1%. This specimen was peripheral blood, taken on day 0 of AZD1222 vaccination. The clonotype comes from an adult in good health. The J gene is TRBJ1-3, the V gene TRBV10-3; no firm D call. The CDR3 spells CAISRRSGNTIYF. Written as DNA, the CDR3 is TGTGCCATCAGCCGCCGCTCTGGAAACACCATATATTTT.